This T cell receptor (beta chain) came from a study of T cells after yellow fever vaccination. The CDR3 consists of 14 residues. Trimming removed 5 bases from V and 4 bases from J, with 9 bases in between. Per the germline V gene, CDR1 is SNHLY and CDR2 is FYNNEI. Notes on the study in general: Post-booster reappearance was seen for most primary-vaccination clones (roughly 96% CD4, around 90% CD8). Relatively few clonotypes were ones that appeared in both CD4 and CD8 compartments.

Ten or more counts support this clonotype. Its matching antigen is unknown. Each CDR3 protein gets one entry after TCRdb re-called the 5' RACE reads with MiXCR. The data contain about 340,000 distinct CDR3 sequences, over 8% of them singletons. The chain is built from TRBV2 and TRBJ2-6; D remains ambiguous. Specimen: PBMCs, collected on the day of the first yellow fever vaccination. The receptor was derived from a man younger than 35 who received the YFV17D yellow fever vaccine. CDR3 in amino acids: CASSPQSGANVLTF. Here the CDR3 DNA reads TGTGCCAGCAGTCCCCAGTCCGGGGCCAACGTCCTGACTTTC.